The rows below give T cell receptor beta chains drawn from one sample of a study of blood T cell repertoires in COVID-19. Clones were sequenced by immunoSEQ multiplex PCR, and TCRdb holds only the in-frame ones, with some missing. The repertoire has fewer than 300,000 clones, about 73% of them found once; the top ten carry 2.5% to 4%. Source material: peripheral blood. The receptors originated from a woman of 80 years or more with acute or convalescent COVID-19. Each CDR3 is given with its conserved first and last residue. The order of the fields is D gene, J gene, V gene, CDR3 DNA, CDR3 protein. A D gene is named only where the DNA matches it firmly.

NA,TRBJ1-4,TRBV2,TGTGCCAGCAGTGGTAGCGCCTCTAATGAAAAACTGTTTTTT,CASSGSASNEKLFF
TRBD1,TRBJ1-1,TRBV4-2,TGTGCCAGCTCCCGGGACAGGGTTATGAACACTGAAGCTTTCTTT,CASSRDRVMNTEAFF
TRBD2,TRBJ2-1,TRBV30,TGTGCCTGGATTCGACTAGCGGGAGGGCCTGGGATCTTC,CAWIRLAGGPGIF
NA,TRBJ1-1,TRBV4-2,TGTGCCAGCAGCCAAGATCTGTCTGAAGCTTTCTTT,CASSQDLSEAFF
NA,TRBJ1-1,TRBV9,TGTGCCAGCAGCCCAGGGGCAGAGAACACTGAAGCTTTCTTT,CASSPGAENTEAFF
TRBD1,TRBJ1-5,TRBV30,TGTGCCTGGAGTGTAGGGACAGGCAATCAGCCCCAGCATTTT,CAWSVGTGNQPQHF
TRBD2,TRBJ2-7,TRBV6-1,TGTGCCAGCAGTGAACGGGCTAGCGGGAGGTCTTACGAGCAGTACTTC,CASSERASGRSYEQYF
NA,TRBJ1-1,TRBV27,TGTGCCAGCAGTTTATCCCCGGGACTGATGAACACTGAAGCTTTCTTT,CASSLSPGLMNTEAFF
NA,TRBJ1-2,TRBV19,TGTGCCAGTAGTATAGAACGGGGAACCTATGGCTACACCTTC,CASSIERGTYGYTF
TRBD2,TRBJ2-5,TRBV7-3,TGTGCCAGCAGCCCCGGGACTAGCCTAGAGACCCAGTACTTC,CASSPGTSLETQYF
TRBD1,TRBJ1-1,TRBV18,TGTGCCAGCTCAGCTACAGGGGACACTGAAGCTTTCTTT,CASSATGDTEAFF
TRBD1,TRBJ2-4,TRBV28,TGTGCCAGCAGACAGGGGGCCAAAAACATTCAGTACTTC,CASRQGAKNIQYF
TRBD1,TRBJ2-5,TRBV7-9,TGTGCCAGCAGCTTAATGGGGACAGAACCTCGGGAGACCCAGTACTTC,CASSLMGTEPRETQYF
NA,TRBJ2-2,TRBV11-3,TGTGCCAGCAGTCTACAGGGAGTGGATGCCGGGGAGCTGTTTTTT,CASSLQGVDAGELFF